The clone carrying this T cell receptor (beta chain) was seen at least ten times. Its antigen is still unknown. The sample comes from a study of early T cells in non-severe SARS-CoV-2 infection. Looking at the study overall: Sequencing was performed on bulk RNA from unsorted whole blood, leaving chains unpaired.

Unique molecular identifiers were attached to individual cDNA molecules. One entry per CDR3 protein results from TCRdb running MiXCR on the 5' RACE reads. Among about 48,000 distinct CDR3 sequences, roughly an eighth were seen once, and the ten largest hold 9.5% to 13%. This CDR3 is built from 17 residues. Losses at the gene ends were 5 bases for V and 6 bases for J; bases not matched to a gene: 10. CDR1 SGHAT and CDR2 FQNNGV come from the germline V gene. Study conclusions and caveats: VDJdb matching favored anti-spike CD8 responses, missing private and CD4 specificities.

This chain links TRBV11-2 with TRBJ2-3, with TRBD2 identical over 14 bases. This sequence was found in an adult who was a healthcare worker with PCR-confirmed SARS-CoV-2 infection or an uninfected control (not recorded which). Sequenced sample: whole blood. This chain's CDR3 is CASSLSGLAGGTDTQYF. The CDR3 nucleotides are TGTGCCAGCAGCCTTTCAGGACTAGCGGGGGGTACGGATACGCAGTATTTT.